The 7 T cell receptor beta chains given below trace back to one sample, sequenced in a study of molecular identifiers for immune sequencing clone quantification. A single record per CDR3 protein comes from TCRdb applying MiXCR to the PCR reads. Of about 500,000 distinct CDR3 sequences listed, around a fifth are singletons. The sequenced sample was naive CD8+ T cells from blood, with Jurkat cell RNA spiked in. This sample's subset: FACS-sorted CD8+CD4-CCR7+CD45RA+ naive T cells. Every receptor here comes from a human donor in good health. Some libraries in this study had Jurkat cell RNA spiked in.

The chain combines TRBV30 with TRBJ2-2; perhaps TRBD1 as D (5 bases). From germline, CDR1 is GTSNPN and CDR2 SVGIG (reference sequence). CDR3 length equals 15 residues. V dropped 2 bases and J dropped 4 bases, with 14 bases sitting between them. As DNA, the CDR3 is TGTGCCTGGAGTCGTACATCAGGGTTCACCGGGGAGCTGTTTTTT. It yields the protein CAWSRTSGFTGELFF.

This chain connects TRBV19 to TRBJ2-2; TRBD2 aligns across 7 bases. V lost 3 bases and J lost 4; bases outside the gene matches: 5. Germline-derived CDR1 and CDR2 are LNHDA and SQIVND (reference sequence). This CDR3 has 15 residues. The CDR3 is CASSIFAGATGELFF. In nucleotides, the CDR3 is TGTGCCAGTAGTATTTTCGCGGGAGCCACCGGGGAGCTGTTTTTT.

This CDR3 is CASSPRRDPYEQYF. CDR3 nucleotide sequence: TGTGCCAGCAGCCCCCGCAGGGACCCCTACGAGCAGTACTTC. The chain links TRBV9 to TRBJ2-7; either TRBD1 or TRBD2 may supply D (5 bases each). This CDR3 comprises 14 residues. Germline V gene lookup returns CDR1 SGDLS and CDR2 YYNGEE. Trimming removed 4 bases from V and 2 bases from J, with 13 bases in between.

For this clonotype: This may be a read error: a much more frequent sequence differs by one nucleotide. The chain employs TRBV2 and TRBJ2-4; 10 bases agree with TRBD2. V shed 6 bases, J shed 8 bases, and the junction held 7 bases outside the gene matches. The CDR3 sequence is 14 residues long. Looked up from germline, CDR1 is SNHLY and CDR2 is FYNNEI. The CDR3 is CASRALAGADIQYF. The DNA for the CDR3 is TGTGCCAGCAGAGCCCTAGCGGGGGCGGACATTCAGTACTTC.

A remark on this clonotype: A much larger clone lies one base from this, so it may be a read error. CDR3: CASSWIGGTGELFF. CDR3 bases: TGCGCCAGCAGCTGGATAGGGGGCACCGGGGAGCTGTTTTTT. The V call is TRBV5-1, the J call TRBJ2-2; tentatively, D is TRBD1 (6 bases). Trimming took 3 bases from V and 4 from J, leaving 10 bases between them. The CDR3 loop spans 14 amino acids. Germline V gives CDR1 SGHRS, CDR2 YFSETQ.

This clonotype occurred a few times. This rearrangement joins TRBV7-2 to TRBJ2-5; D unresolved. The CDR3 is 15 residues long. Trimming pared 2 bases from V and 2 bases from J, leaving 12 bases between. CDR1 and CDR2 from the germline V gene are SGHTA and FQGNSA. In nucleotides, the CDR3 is TGTGCCAGCAGCTTATCCCGGACCCCTCAAGAGACCCAGTACTTC. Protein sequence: CASSLSRTPQETQYF.

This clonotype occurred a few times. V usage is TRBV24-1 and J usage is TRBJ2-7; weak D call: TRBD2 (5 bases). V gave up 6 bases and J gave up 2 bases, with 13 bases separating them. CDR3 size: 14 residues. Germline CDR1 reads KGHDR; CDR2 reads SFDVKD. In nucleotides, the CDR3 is TGTGCCACCAGTTCGCGCAGGAGGACCTACGAGCAGTACTTC. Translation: CATSSRRRTYEQYF.